This is a list of T cell receptor beta chains from one sample in a study. TCRdb re-analysed the RT-PCR reads in MiXCR, keeping a single row per CDR3 protein. Altogether around 700,000 distinct CDR3 sequences are present, 12% to 15% being singletons, with the ten largest covering roughly 4%. Specimen: memory CD4+ T cells from blood. Every receptor here comes from a female donor in good health, serving as a healthy control. Both conserved end residues are part of each CDR3. A D gene is named only where the DNA matches it firmly. Not all rows give a size; the values are once, few, many and, for expanded clones, a class.

NA	TRBV2	TRBJ1-5	NA	TGTGCCAGCATGAGGGACAGCAATCAGCCCCAGCATTTT	CASMRDSNQPQHF
NA	TRBV5-6	TRBJ1-4	NA	TGTGCCAGCAGCCTACAACGGACGACAGGAAAACTGTTTTTT	CASSLQRTTGKLFF
NA	TRBV20-1	TRBJ2-7	few	TGCAGTGCTAGACTCGGGTCCAGGGGAAGCTACGAGCAGTACTTC	CSARLGSRGSYEQYF
TRBD2	TRBV7-2	TRBJ2-2	NA	TGTGCCAGCAGCTTAGACGGGACTACGACCGGGGAGCTGTTTTTT	CASSLDGTTTGELFF
NA	TRBV11-2	TRBJ2-3	few	TGTGGACTCAGCTGCACAGATACGCAGTATTTT	CGLSCTDTQYF
TRBD2	TRBV20-1	TRBJ2-4	NA	TGCAGTGCTAGAGATGATAGCGGGGTAGCCAAAAACATTCAGTACTTC	CSARDDSGVAKNIQYF
NA	TRBV28	TRBJ2-3	NA	TGTGCCACCATCAGAGGGGGAACCCCCTCCACAGATACGCAGTATTTT	CATIRGGTPSTDTQYF
TRBD2	TRBV20-1	TRBJ2-1	few	TGCAGTGCCCTGGGACTAGCGGGAGATAGGGAGCAGTTCTTC	CSALGLAGDREQFF
TRBD2	TRBV11-2	TRBJ2-7	few	TGTGCCAGCAGCCCCGAAGGAGCGGGGGGCGCCGGGTCCTACGAGCAGTACTTC	CASSPEGAGGAGSYEQYF
NA	TRBV29-1	TRBJ1-2	few	TGCAGCGTTGATTCCTCCGGGTATGGCTACACCTTC	CSVDSSGYGYTF
TRBD1	TRBV7-9	TRBJ2-7	NA	TGTGCCAGCAGCTACGGACAGGGCAGAAGCTACGAGCAGTACTTC	CASSYGQGRSYEQYF
NA	TRBV4-3	TRBJ2-7	NA	TGCGCCAGCAGCCAAGATGGGGGGGCGGACTACGAGCAGTACTTC	CASSQDGGADYEQYF
TRBD1	TRBV5-1	TRBJ1-6	many	TGCGCCAGCAGCCGACAGGGGAACTATAATTCACCCCTCCACTTT	CASSRQGNYNSPLHF
NA	TRBV5-1	TRBJ2-5	many	TGCGCCAGCAGTCAGACACAAGAGACCCAGTACTTC	CASSQTQETQYF
NA	TRBV20-1	TRBJ1-5	NA	TGCAGTGCTACTACAGGGAGCGGGTCAAATCAGCCCCAGCATTTT	CSATTGSGSNQPQHF
NA	TRBV7-2	TRBJ2-2	few	TGTGCCAGCAGCTTAGGTCGGGTGTACGGGGAGCTGTTTTTT	CASSLGRVYGELFF
NA	TRBV7-8	TRBJ2-7	few	TGTGCCAGCAGCGCCATACTAGCTCCCGAGCAGTACTTC	CASSAILAPEQYF
TRBD1	TRBV10-3	TRBJ2-2	NA	TGTGCCATCAGAGGACAGGACCGCAACACCGGGGAGCTGTTTTTT	CAIRGQDRNTGELFF
NA	TRBV5-1	TRBJ2-1	few	TGCGCCAGCAGCTCAACTCCGGGAGCCAATGAGCAGTTCTTC	CASSSTPGANEQFF
TRBD1	TRBV3-1	TRBJ1-1	few	TGTGCCAGCAGCCAGATGGACAGGGTTACCGAAGCTTTCTTT	CASSQMDRVTEAFF
NA	TRBV6-2/TRBV6-3	TRBJ2-7	few	TGTGCTATGGCAACTAGCTTGAACTCCTACGAGCAGTACTTC	CAMATSLNSYEQYF
TRBD1	TRBV5-1	TRBJ2-4	many	TGCGCCAGCAGCTTGCCCGGAAACAGGGGAAACATTCAGTACTTC	CASSLPGNRGNIQYF
NA	TRBV20-1	TRBJ2-3	NA	TGCAGTGCTCGACTAGTAAACACGCAGTATTTT	CSARLVNTQYF
TRBD2	TRBV20-1	TRBJ2-1	NA	TGCAGTGCTGGTAGCGGGAGAACAATCAATGAGCAGTTCTTC	CSAGSGRTINEQFF
TRBD1	TRBV7-2	TRBJ2-7	NA	TGTGCCAGCAGCTCCGTCGGACAGGGCCCCTACGAGCAGTACTTC	CASSSVGQGPYEQYF
NA	TRBV3-1	TRBJ2-7	few	TGTGCCAGCAGCATGCAGGGTTCCTACGAGCAGTACTTC	CASSMQGSYEQYF
NA	TRBV29-1	TRBJ2-3	many	TGCAGCGTTGTTTTCAGTGATCACCGTTTCACAGATACGCAGTATTTT	CSVVFSDHRFTDTQYF
TRBD1	TRBV12-3/TRBV12-4	TRBJ2-5	few	TGTGCCAGCAGGGCGGACAGGGCGATCCAAGAGACCCAGTACTTC	CASRADRAIQETQYF
TRBD2	TRBV20-1	TRBJ2-1	NA	TGCAGTGCTAGATCAGCGGGAGGGCCCCTCTACAATGAGCAGTTCTTC	CSARSAGGPLYNEQFF
NA	TRBV7-6	TRBJ2-7	few	TGTGCCAGCAGCTCCCGCGGGGACTACGAGCAGTACTTC	CASSSRGDYEQYF
TRBD1	TRBV24-1	TRBJ2-1	few	TGTGCCACCAGCGAGAGGACAGGCCTTTACAATGAGCAGTTCTTC	CATSERTGLYNEQFF
TRBD2	TRBV24-1	TRBJ2-2	few	TGTGCCACCGCGGGGGGAGGGGCGAACACCGGGGAGCTGTTTTTT	CATAGGGANTGELFF
NA	TRBV2	TRBJ2-1	NA	TGTGCCAGCAGTGGCTATACGTCCTACAATGAGCAGTTCTTC	CASSGYTSYNEQFF
TRBD2	TRBV18	TRBJ2-1	NA	TGTGCCAGCTCCCAGGGACTAGCGGGAGGTCAGCAGTTCTTC	CASSQGLAGGQQFF
NA	TRBV20-1	TRBJ2-3	many	TGCAGTGCTCATAAGGCAGATACGCAGTATTTT	CSAHKADTQYF
NA	TRBV28	TRBJ1-2	NA	TGTGCCAGCAGTTTGCTAGCCGGGGAGGGTGGCTATGGCTACACCTTC	CASSLLAGEGGYGYTF
TRBD2	TRBV20-1	TRBJ2-5	many	TGCAGTGCCCCCTCGGCTAGCGGGCGGCAAGAGACCCAGTACTTC	CSAPSASGRQETQYF
TRBD2	TRBV12-3/TRBV12-4	TRBJ2-7	many	TGTGCCAGCAGTAGCGGGAGGATCTACGAGCAGTACTTC	CASSSGRIYEQYF
TRBD1	TRBV5-1	TRBJ2-1	many	TGCGCCAGCAGCACTACCGGGACAGGGGGAGATGAGCAGTTCTTC	CASSTTGTGGDEQFF
NA	TRBV7-2	TRBJ2-1	few	TGTGCCAGCAGCCCACTCGGCGGCGGGATGATCGGTGAGCAGTTCTTC	CASSPLGGGMIGEQFF
NA	TRBV18	TRBJ2-1	NA	TGTGCCAGCTCAGGTCTTGGACTCCTTACTTCCTACAATGAGCAGTTCTTC	CASSGLGLLTSYNEQFF
NA	TRBV6-5	TRBJ1-4	few	TGTGCCAGCAGGGGGGGGGCGACTAATGAAAAACTGTTTTTT	CASRGGATNEKLFF
NA	TRBV20-1	TRBJ2-1	many	TGCAGTGCTAGTAGAGCGGACGGCACCTACAATGAGCAGTTCTTC	CSASRADGTYNEQFF
NA	TRBV29-1	TRBJ1-2	many	TGCAGCGTTGAGCCCCAGGGAGGGATCGAGGGCTACACCTTC	CSVEPQGGIEGYTF
NA	TRBV7-2	TRBJ2-3	few	TGTGCCAGCAGCCCCCAAGGCGGGGTGGGAGATACGCAGTATTTT	CASSPQGGVGDTQYF
NA	TRBV27	TRBJ1-1	few	TGTGCCAGCAGTACCCTTCAGAACACTGAAGCTTTCTTT	CASSTLQNTEAFF
NA	TRBV5-6	TRBJ1-1	few	TGTGCCAGCAGCTTGGAGCGTACCGGGGGCGCTTTGGGCACTGAAGCTTTCTTT	CASSLERTGGALGTEAFF
NA	TRBV20-1	TRBJ1-4	NA	TGCAGTGCTCCCCCGCAAGGACGCCCTGAAAAACTGTTTTTT	CSAPPQGRPEKLFF
NA	TRBV6-5	TRBJ1-5	many	TGTGCCAGCAGTTACTCGATAACGGTCAATCAGCCCCAGCATTTT	CASSYSITVNQPQHF
NA	TRBV7-2	TRBJ2-1	many	TGTGCCAGCAGCTTGGGCGGCTCCGACTACAATGAGCAGTTCTTC	CASSLGGSDYNEQFF
TRBD2	TRBV29-1	TRBJ2-7	few	TGCAGCGCCGCGTTAGCGGGAGGAGGCCCCTACGAGCAGTACTTC	CSAALAGGGPYEQYF
TRBD1	TRBV10-3	TRBJ2-5	few	TGTGCCATCAGTGAGGGAGGGACAGGGTTCCAAGAGACCCAGTACTTC	CAISEGGTGFQETQYF
TRBD1	TRBV9	TRBJ1-1	NA	TGTGCCAGCAGCGTAGGACAGGGTGCGAACACTGAAGCTTTCTTT	CASSVGQGANTEAFF